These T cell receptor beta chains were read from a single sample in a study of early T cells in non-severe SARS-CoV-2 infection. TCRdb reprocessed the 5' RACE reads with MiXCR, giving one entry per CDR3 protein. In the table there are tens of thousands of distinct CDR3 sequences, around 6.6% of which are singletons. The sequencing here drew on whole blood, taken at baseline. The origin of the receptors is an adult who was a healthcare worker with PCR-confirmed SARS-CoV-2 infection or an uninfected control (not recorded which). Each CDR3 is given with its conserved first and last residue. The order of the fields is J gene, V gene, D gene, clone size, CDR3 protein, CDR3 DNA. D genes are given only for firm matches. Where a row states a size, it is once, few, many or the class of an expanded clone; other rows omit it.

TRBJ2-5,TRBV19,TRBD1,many,CASSQWTGQETQYF,TGTGCCAGTAGTCAGTGGACAGGCCAAGAGACCCAGTACTTC
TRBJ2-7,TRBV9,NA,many,CASSVAGASIYEQYF,TGTGCCAGCAGCGTAGCGGGGGCGTCGATCTACGAGCAGTACTTC
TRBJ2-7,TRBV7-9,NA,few,CASSLGRGYSYEQYF,TGTGCCAGCAGCTTAGGGCGGGGTTACTCCTACGAGCAGTACTTC
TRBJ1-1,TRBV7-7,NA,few,CASSPLAGPNTEAFF,TGTGCCAGCAGCCCGTTGGCAGGGCCGAACACTGAAGCTTTCTTT
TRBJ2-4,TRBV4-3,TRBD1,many,CASSPTSGTGGEDIQYF,TGCGCCAGCAGCCCTACATCCGGGACAGGGGGCGAGGACATTCAGTACTTC
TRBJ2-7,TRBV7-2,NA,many,CASSTSGDTGYEQYF,TGTGCCAGCAGCACGTCAGGGGATACGGGCTACGAGCAGTACTTC
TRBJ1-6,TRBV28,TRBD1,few,CASSLGGQGHSGNSPLHF,TGTGCCAGCAGTTTAGGGGGACAGGGTCATTCAGGCAATTCACCCCTCCACTTT
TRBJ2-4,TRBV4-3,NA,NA,CASSQAAGAEEEAKNIQYF,TGCGCCAGCAGCCAGGCCGCCGGTGCTGAGGAAGAGGCCAAAAACATTCAGTACTTC
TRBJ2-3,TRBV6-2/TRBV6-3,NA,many,CASSYSQGTTDTQYF,TGTGCCAGCAGTTACTCCCAGGGTACGACAGATACGCAGTATTTT
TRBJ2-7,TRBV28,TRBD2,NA,CASAFSGGDTYEQYF,TGTGCCAGCGCATTTAGCGGGGGTGACACCTACGAGCAGTACTTC
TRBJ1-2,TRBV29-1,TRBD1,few,CSVRQGDYGYTF,TGCAGCGTTCGACAGGGAGACTATGGCTACACCTTC
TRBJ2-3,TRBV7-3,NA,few,CASSLVRRGRSDTQYF,TGTGCCAGCAGCTTAGTGAGGCGGGGACGGTCAGATACGCAGTATTTT
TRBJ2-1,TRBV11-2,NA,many,CASSPSPGTYNEQFF,TGTGCCAGCAGCCCCTCCCCCGGGACCTACAATGAGCAGTTCTTC
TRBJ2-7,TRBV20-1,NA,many,CSASRDSGEQYF,TGCAGTGCTAGTCGAGACTCGGGCGAGCAGTACTTC